A single sample is the source of the 26 T cell receptor beta chains below, sequenced in a study of shared clonotypes between healthy human individuals (dated by TCRdb to the early 2020s). Receptors were amplified or captured by the immunoSEQ multiplex PCR assay. Imported from immuneACCESS, the table was reduced by TCRdb to in-frame sequences with V and J called. These copies leave out some clones; in studies compared against another copy, an unresolved V gene accounts for under half, and the cause of the remainder is not known. This sample gives some 1.1 million clones in total; 77% of them show up just once. Roughly 0.82% of the sample is taken by the ten largest. The source material was memory CD4+ T cells from PBMCs. This specimen's cell subset or site label, interpreted: CD45RA-negative fraction. Source of these receptors: a man younger than 35 in good health. Some clones in this sample may be carry-over from other donors' samples.

The rearrangement links TRBV28 to TRBJ1-2; 9 bases map to TRBD1. Germline loops: CDR1 MDHEN, CDR2 SYDVKM. Unmatched junction bases numbered 1, after V lost 8 bases and J lost 0 bases. This CDR3 is 13 amino acids long. This chain's CDR3 is CASGQGTNYGYTF. Here the CDR3 DNA reads TGTGCCAGCGGACAGGGGACTAACTATGGCTACACCTTC.

The chain employs TRBV5-1 and TRBJ2-3; 11 bases line up with TRBD2. The CDR3 runs 17 residues. Germline CDR1 SGHRS, CDR2 YFSETQ. J was trimmed by 6 bases and V by 0 bases; bases with no gene match: 9. CDR3 in amino acids: CASSLEGSGRALDTQYF. The CDR3 DNA sequence: TGCGCCAGCAGCTTGGAGGGTAGCGGGAGGGCCCTGGATACGCAGTATTTT. Variable domain in full (rest from reference TRBV5-1 and TRBJ2-3): KAGVTQTPRYLIKTRGQQVTLSCSPISGHRSVSWYQQTPGQGLQFLFEYFSETQRNKGNFPGRFSGRQFSNSRSEMNVSTLELGDSALYLCASSLEGSGRALDTQYFGPGTRLTVL.

The chain employs TRBV6-5 and TRBJ1-2; D is possibly TRBD1 (6 bases). Germline V gene lookup returns CDR1 MNHEY and CDR2 SVGAGI. CDR3 length: 14 residues. V was trimmed by 6 bases and J by 5 bases, leaving 16 bases between them. The CDR3 sequence is CASRARDTLYGYTF. CDR3 sequence (DNA): TGTGCCAGCAGAGCCAGGGACACTTTATATGGCTACACCTTC.

CDR3 coding DNA: TGCGCCAGCAGCTTGGGTCCGACAGGGAGGGGGGAGACCCAGTACTTC. Its protein product is CASSLGPTGRGETQYF. The V and J genes are TRBV5-1 and TRBJ2-5; D may correspond to TRBD1 or TRBD2 (7 bases each). The CDR3 sequence is 16 residues long. V lost 0 bases and J lost 5, with 17 bases in between. The germline V gene encodes CDR1 SGHRS and CDR2 YFSETQ.

The V call is TRBV18, the J call TRBJ2-1, with 16 bases aligning to TRBD2. Germline V gene data show CDR1 as KGHSH and CDR2 as LQKENI. The CDR3 loop spans 20 amino acids. With 5 bases clipped from V and 1 base from J, the junction kept 11 bases outside the gene matches. The CDR3: CASSAVGTSGRARSYNEQFF. CDR3 nucleotide sequence: TGTGCCAGCTCAGCCGTTGGGACTAGCGGGAGGGCCCGGTCCTACAATGAGCAGTTCTTC.

The rearrangement links TRBV19 to TRBJ2-2, with 9 bases identical to TRBD1. V shed 7 bases and J 6 bases; nucleotides not matched to a gene: 9. Germline V gives CDR1 LNHDA, CDR2 SQIVND (reference sequence). The CDR3 consists of 15 residues. CDR3 bases: TGTGCCAGTACTCCTGGGGACAGGGAAGCCGGGGAGCTGTTTTTT. Amino acid sequence: CASTPGDREAGELFF.

This clone was detected only once. A much larger clone differs from this one at a single base, so this may be a read error. This specimen includes other DNA sequences encoding the same CDR3. V gene TRBV29-1 combines with J gene TRBJ1-1, with D perhaps matching TRBD1 (5 bases). V lost 2 bases, J lost 5 bases, and 12 bases lay in between. CDR1 SQVTM and CDR2 ANQGSEA come from the germline V gene. The length of the CDR3 is 13 residues. CDR3 protein: CSVERDGGTEAFF. CDR3 DNA sequence: TGCAGCGTTGAAAGGGATGGGGGTACTGAAGCTTTCTTT.

This rearrangement joins TRBV7-8 to TRBJ2-5; no definite D call. The CDR3 consists of 13 residues. Trimming cost V 2 bases and J 2 bases, with 6 bases left between them. Per the germline V gene, CDR1 is SGHVS and CDR2 is FQNEAQ. Written as DNA, the CDR3 is TGTGCCAGCAGCTTAAGGCAGCAAGAGACCCAGTACTTC. This codes for CASSLRQQETQYF.

The chain has TRBV4-1 and TRBJ2-6, with D possibly called TRBD1 or TRBD2 (5 bases each). This CDR3 is 19 amino acids long. V was trimmed by 5 bases and J by 0 bases, leaving 20 bases between them. Germline V gene data show CDR1 as MGHRA and CDR2 as YSYEKL. The CDR3 reads CASSSLREQATSGANVLTF. The DNA for the CDR3 is TGCGCCAGCAGCTCTCTACGGGAACAGGCGACCTCTGGGGCCAACGTCCTGACTTTC.

The chain uses TRBV28 and TRBJ1-2; D is ambiguous. The CDR3 totals 14 residues. CDR1 is MDHEN, CDR2 SYDVKM, per germline. V was clipped by 3 bases and J by 2 bases, with 10 bases between them. The CDR3 sequence: CASSLVALNYGYTF. In DNA, the CDR3 is TGTGCCAGCAGTTTGGTTGCGCTAAACTATGGCTACACCTTC.

The gene calls are TRBV7-2 and TRBJ2-7, with D tentatively TRBD1 (6 bases). In germline, CDR1 is SGHTA, CDR2 FQGNSA. Trimming left V 3 bases short and J 4 bases short, with 10 bases between. The CDR3 consists of 13 residues. DNA of the CDR3: TGTGCCAGCAGCTTTTCACAGGGATACGAGCAGTACTTC. Translation: CASSFSQGYEQYF.

The chain has TRBV28 and TRBJ1-4, with D possibly being TRBD1 (5 bases). Germline assignment: CDR1 MDHEN and CDR2 SYDVKM. The CDR3 is 12 amino acids. V lost 8 bases to trimming and J lost 4 bases, with 8 bases between them. In DNA form, the CDR3 reads TGTGCCAGCGGGGGAAATAATGAAAAACTGTTTTTT. Its translation: CASGGNNEKLFF.

The chain joins TRBV2 to TRBJ2-5; possibly TRBD1 for D (6 bases). V was cut by 4 bases and J by 1 base, with 10 bases left in between. Germline assignment: CDR1 SNHLY and CDR2 FYNNEI. The CDR3 consists of 14 residues. The CDR3 here is CASSGDRLQETQYF. In nucleotides, the CDR3 is TGTGCCAGCAGTGGTGACAGGCTCCAAGAGACCCAGTACTTC.

This clone was observed a few times. The CDR3 reads CAISGDFTDTQYF. The CDR3 DNA is TGTGCCATCAGTGGGGACTTCACAGATACGCAGTATTTT. This chain uses TRBV10-3 with TRBJ2-3, with D perhaps TRBD2 (6 bases). The CDR3 covers 13 residues. V lost 4 bases, J lost 2 bases, and 7 bases lay in between. From germline, CDR1 is ENHRY and CDR2 SYGVKD.

The chain links TRBV10-3 to TRBJ2-1; D is uncertain. The CDR3 has 15 residues. Germline-derived CDR1 and CDR2 are ENHRY and SYGVKD. The ends were cut back, 2 bases at V and 1 base at J, with 9 bases in the middle. The CDR3 coding sequence is TGTGCCATCAGTGAGGACAACCAATCCTACAATGAGCAGTTCTTC. This codes for CAISEDNQSYNEQFF.

V usage is TRBV5-6 and J usage is TRBJ2-1; no clear D gene. V shed 0 bases and J shed 4 bases, with 8 bases lying between them. Germline V gives CDR1 SGHDT, CDR2 YYEEEE. CDR3 length: 14 residues. The CDR3 spells CASSLDPEYNEQFF. As DNA, the CDR3 is TGTGCCAGCAGCTTGGATCCAGAATACAATGAGCAGTTCTTC. The whole variable domain, remainder taken from reference TRBV5-6 and TRBJ2-1, is DAGVTQSPTHLIKTRGQQVTLRCSPKSGHDTVSWYQQALGQGPQFIFQYYEEEERQRGNFPDRFSGHQFPNYSSELNVNALLLGDSALYLCASSLDPEYNEQFFGPGTRLTVL.

CDR3 sequence (DNA): TGTGCCTGGAGGCCAGCCGGGCGAAAAAATGAAAAACTGTTTTTT. Its translation: CAWRPAGRKNEKLFF. The chain uses TRBV30 and TRBJ1-4; D remains unclear. Germline CDR1 and CDR2: GTSNPN and SVGIG (reference sequence). The CDR3 spans 15 residues. V was cut by 3 bases and J by 5 bases, with 16 bases left in between.

V usage is TRBV11-3 and J usage is TRBJ1-1; the D gene is possibly TRBD1 (5 bases). The CDR3 runs to 15 residues. V gave up 6 bases and J gave up 8 bases, with 22 bases separating them. CDR1 and CDR2 (germline): SGHNT, YENEEA. The CDR3 sequence is CASRVIRSGPREAFF. CDR3 nucleotide sequence: TGTGCCAGCAGGGTTATCAGATCGGGACCCCGCGAAGCTTTCTTT.

The sample holds one count of this clone. This sequence joins TRBV27 and TRBJ2-3; a weak D match, TRBD1 (6 bases). Germline V lookup: CDR1 MNHEY, CDR2 SMNVEV (reference sequence). This CDR3 is 15 amino acids long. Between the trimmed V and J ends, which lost 5 bases and 0 bases, there was a span of 12 bases. The CDR3 sequence is CASSQRDTSTDTQYF. The CDR3 DNA reads TGTGCCAGCAGTCAGAGGGACACGAGCACAGATACGCAGTATTTT.

In its sample, this clone was seen a few times. The chain has TRBV27 and TRBJ1-1; D unclear. Trimming left V 4 bases short and J 3 bases short, with 9 bases between. From germline, CDR1 is MNHEY and CDR2 SMNVEV (reference sequence). This CDR3 has 13 residues. The CDR3 protein is CASSSGIHTEAFF. The CDR3 DNA reads TGTGCCAGCAGTTCGGGAATCCACACTGAAGCTTTCTTT.

This clone was detected only a few times. The rearrangement uses TRBV29-1 and TRBJ2-7; no clear D gene. V lost 4 bases to trimming and J lost 5 bases, with 18 bases between them. This CDR3 contains 14 residues. Germline lookup yields CDR1 SQVTM and CDR2 ANQGSEA. The DNA for the CDR3 is TGCAGCGTTGGGCCAGGACGGCCTGCGAACGAGCAGTACTTC. Amino acid sequence: CSVGPGRPANEQYF.

This clone was recorded once. The genes are TRBV4-1 and TRBJ2-7, with D uncertain. The germline V gene has CDR1 MGHRA and CDR2 YSYEKL. V lost 2 bases and J 3 bases, leaving 14 bases between the germline ends. The CDR3 totals 15 residues. This CDR3 is CASSQNENRVYEQYF. DNA for the CDR3: TGCGCCAGCAGCCAAAACGAAAACAGAGTCTACGAGCAGTACTTC.

This rearrangement joins TRBV25-1 to TRBJ2-2; D ambiguous. Trimming shortened V by 8 bases and J by 4 bases, and 11 bases separated the two germline ends. The CDR3 sequence is 13 residues long. Germline CDR1 is MGHDK and CDR2 is SYGVNS. This CDR3 reads CASGSTSTGELFF. The CDR3 DNA follows: TGTGCCAGCGGCTCCACCAGCACCGGGGAGCTGTTTTTT.

The rearrangement links TRBV25-1 to TRBJ1-1, with no clear D. The V end was cut by 6 bases, the J end by 1 base, with 24 bases between. Germline assignment: CDR1 MGHDK and CDR2 SYGVNS. CDR3 length equals 18 residues. CDR3 DNA: TGTGCCAGCAGCCCCTCCCGACCACAGCTTCTAGGGAACACTGAAGCTTTCTTT. Residues: CASSPSRPQLLGNTEAFF.

This chain uses TRBV30 with TRBJ1-4; weak D call: TRBD1 (5 bases). CDR1 GTSNPN and CDR2 SVGIG come from the germline V gene (reference sequence). The CDR3 consists of 12 residues. Between the trimmed V and J ends, which lost 7 bases and 8 bases, there was a span of 14 bases. The CDR3 is CALDVAGEKLFF. CDR3 DNA sequence: TGTGCCTTGGACGTGGCAGGGGAAAAACTGTTTTTT.

Turning to this clone: Other DNA variants within this sample encode the same CDR3. The rearrangement joins TRBV7-9 to TRBJ2-5; no firm D call. The CDR3 length is 12 residues. Germline CDR1 SEHNR, CDR2 FQNEAQ (reference sequence). Deletions cut 5 bases from V and 1 base from J, with 5 bases between. The CDR3 spells CASSLLQETQYF. CDR3 DNA sequence: TGTGCCAGCAGCCTACTCCAAGAGACCCAGTACTTC.